This T cell receptor beta chain was profiled in a study of T-cell reconstitution after alpha-beta-depleted transplantation in children. Unique molecular identifiers were incorporated when the TCRbeta library was constructed. TCRdb ran MiXCR on the PCR reads and lists one entry per CDR3 protein. The table records hundreds of thousands of distinct CDR3 sequences, 13% of them present only once. This clonotype was counted ten times or more. CDR1 SQVTM and CDR2 ANQGSEA come from the germline V gene. The CDR3 sequence is 14 residues long. Between the trimmed V and J ends, which lost 4 bases and 1 base, there was a span of 11 bases.

The receptor comes from a human donor who donated a stem cell graft to a child with Fanconi anemia. Sequencing was performed on PBMCs, taken from the stem cell graft. The genes are TRBV29-1 and TRBJ2-1; D is unresolved. CDR3 in amino acids: CSVGGRASYNEQFF. The CDR3 DNA reads TGCAGCGTTGGTGGTAGGGCATCCTACAATGAGCAGTTCTTC.